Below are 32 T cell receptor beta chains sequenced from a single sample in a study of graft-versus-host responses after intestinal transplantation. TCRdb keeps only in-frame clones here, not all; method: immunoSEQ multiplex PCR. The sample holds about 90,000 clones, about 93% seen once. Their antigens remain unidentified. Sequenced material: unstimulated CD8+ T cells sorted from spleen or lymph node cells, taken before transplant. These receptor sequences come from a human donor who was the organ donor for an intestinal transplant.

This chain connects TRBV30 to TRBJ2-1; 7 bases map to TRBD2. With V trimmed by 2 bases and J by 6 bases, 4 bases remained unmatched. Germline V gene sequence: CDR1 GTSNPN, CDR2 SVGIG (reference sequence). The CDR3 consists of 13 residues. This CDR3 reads CAWSPGGINEQFF. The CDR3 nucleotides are TGTGCCTGGAGTCCCGGGGGGATCAATGAGCAGTTCTTC.

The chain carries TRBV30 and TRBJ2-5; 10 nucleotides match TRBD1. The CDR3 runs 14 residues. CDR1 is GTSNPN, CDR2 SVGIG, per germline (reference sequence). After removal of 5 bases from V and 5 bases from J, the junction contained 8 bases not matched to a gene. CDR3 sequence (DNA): TGTGCCTGGGGGGCCGGACAGGGGGATGAGACCCAGTACTTC. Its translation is CAWGAGQGDETQYF. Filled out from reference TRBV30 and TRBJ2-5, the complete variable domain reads SQTIHQWPATLVQPVGSPLSLECTVEGTSNPNLYWYRQAAGRGLQLLFYSVGIGQISSEVPQNLSASRPQDRQFILSSKKLLLSDSGFYLCAWGAGQGDETQYFGPGTRLLVL.

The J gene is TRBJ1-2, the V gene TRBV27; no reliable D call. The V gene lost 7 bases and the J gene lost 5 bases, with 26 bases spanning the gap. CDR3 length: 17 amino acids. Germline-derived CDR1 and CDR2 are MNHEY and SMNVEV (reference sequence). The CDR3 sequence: CASIPLSGLGGGYGYTF. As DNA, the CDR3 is TGTGCCAGCATCCCTCTATCCGGATTGGGTGGCGGGTATGGCTACACCTTC.

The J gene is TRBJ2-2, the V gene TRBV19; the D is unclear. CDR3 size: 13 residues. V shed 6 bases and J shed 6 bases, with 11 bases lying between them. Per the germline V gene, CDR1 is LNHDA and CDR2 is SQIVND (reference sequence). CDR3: CASSPPGAGELFF. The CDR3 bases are TGTGCCAGTAGCCCCCCTGGAGCCGGGGAGCTGTTTTTT.

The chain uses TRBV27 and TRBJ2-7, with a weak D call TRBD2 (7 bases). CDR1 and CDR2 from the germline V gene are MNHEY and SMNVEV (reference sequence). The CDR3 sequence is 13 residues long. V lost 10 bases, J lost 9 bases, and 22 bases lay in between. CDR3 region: CATSGQSPLGQYF. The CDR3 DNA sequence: TGTGCCACTAGCGGACAGTCCCCCTTAGGGCAGTACTTC.

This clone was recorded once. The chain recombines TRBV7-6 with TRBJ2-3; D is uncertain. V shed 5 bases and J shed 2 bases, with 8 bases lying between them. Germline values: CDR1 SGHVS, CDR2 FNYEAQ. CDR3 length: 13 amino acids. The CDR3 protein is CASSPQHTDTQYF. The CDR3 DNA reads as TGTGCCAGCAGCCCACAGCACACAGATACGCAGTATTTT.

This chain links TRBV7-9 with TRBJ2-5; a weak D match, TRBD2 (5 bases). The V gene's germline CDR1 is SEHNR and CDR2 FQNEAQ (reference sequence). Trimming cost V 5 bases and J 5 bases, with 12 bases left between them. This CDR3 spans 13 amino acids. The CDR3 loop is CASSHPTGETQYF. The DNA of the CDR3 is TGTGCCAGCAGCCACCCTACGGGGGAGACCCAGTACTTC.

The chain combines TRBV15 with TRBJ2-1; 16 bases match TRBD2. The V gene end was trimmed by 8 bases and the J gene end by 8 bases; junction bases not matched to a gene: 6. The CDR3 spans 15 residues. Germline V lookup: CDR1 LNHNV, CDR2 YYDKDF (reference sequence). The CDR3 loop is CATGGLAGGPYEQFF. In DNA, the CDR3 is TGTGCCACCGGGGGACTAGCGGGAGGGCCCTATGAGCAGTTCTTC.

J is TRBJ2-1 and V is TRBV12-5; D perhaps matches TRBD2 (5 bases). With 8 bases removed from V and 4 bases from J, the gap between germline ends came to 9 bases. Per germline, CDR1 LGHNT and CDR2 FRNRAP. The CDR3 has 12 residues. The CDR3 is CASIREYNEQFF. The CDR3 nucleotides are TGTGCTAGTATCCGGGAATACAATGAGCAGTTCTTC.

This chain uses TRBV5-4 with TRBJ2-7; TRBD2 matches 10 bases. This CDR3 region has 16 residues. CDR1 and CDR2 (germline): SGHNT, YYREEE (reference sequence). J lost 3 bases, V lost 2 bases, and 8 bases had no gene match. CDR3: CASSFKIAGGHYEQYF. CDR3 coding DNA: TGTGCCAGCAGCTTCAAAATAGCGGGAGGTCACTACGAGCAGTACTTC.

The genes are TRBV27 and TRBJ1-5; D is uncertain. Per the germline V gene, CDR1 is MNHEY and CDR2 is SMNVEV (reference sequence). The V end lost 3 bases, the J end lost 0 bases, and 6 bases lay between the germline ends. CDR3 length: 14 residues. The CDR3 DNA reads TGTGCCAGCAGTTTCGGGTTTAGCAATCAGCCCCAGCATTTT. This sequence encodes CASSFGFSNQPQHF.

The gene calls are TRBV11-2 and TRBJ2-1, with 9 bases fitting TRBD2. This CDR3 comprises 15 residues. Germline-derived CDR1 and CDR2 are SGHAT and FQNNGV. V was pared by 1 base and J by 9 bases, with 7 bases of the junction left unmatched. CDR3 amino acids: CASSLGSSGKTEQFF. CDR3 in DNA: TGTGCCAGCAGCTTAGGCTCTAGCGGGAAGACTGAGCAGTTCTTC.

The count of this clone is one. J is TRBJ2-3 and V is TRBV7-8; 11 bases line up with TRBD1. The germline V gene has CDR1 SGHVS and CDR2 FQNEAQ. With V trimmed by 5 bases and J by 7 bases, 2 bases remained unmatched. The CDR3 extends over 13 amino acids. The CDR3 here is CASSGQGAHTQYF. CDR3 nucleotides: TGTGCCAGCAGCGGACAGGGGGCTCATACGCAGTATTTT.

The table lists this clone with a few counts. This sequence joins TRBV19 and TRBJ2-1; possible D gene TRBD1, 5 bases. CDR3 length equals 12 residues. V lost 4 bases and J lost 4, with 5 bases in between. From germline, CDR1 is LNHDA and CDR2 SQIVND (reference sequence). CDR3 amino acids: CASSTGYNEQFF. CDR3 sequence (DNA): TGTGCCAGTAGTACAGGGTACAATGAGCAGTTCTTC.

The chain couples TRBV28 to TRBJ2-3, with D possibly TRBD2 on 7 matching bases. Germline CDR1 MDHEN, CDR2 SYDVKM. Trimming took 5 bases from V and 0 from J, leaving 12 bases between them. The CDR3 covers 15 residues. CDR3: CASSGGAGSTDTQYF. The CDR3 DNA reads TGTGCCAGCAGTGGGGGGGCGGGTAGCACAGATACGCAGTATTTT.

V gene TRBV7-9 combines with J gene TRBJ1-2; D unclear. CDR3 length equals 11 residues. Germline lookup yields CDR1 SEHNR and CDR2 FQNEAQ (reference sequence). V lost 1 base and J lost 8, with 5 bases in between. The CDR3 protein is CASSLDRGYTF. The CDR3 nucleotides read TGTGCCAGCAGCTTAGACAGAGGCTACACCTTC.

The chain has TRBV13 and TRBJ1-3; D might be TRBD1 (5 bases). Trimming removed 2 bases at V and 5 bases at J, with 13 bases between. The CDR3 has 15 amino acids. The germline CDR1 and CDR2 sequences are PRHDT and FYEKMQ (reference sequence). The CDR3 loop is CASSLRQGTRNTIYF. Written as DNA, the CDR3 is TGTGCCAGCAGCTTAAGGCAGGGAACCCGAAACACCATATATTTT.

Here the CDR3 reads CAWNVVRGDAEAFF. The CDR3 coding sequence is TGTGCCTGGAATGTGGTCAGGGGGGACGCTGAAGCTTTCTTT. The rearrangement links TRBV30 to TRBJ1-1; 7 positions agree with TRBD1. Trimming at V came to 4 bases and at J to 6 bases, leaving 11 bases not matched to a gene. Germline CDR1 reads GTSNPN; CDR2 reads SVGIG (reference sequence). The CDR3 spans 14 residues.

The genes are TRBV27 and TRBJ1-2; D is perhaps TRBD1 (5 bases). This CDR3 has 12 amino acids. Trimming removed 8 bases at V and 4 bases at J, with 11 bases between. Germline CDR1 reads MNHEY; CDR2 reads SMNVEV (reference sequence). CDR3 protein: CASGRGTYGYTF. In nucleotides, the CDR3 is TGTGCCAGCGGGAGGGGAACCTATGGCTACACCTTC.

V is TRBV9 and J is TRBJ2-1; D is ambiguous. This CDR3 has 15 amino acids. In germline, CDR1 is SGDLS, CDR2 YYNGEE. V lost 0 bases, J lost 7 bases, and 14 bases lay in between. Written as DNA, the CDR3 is TGTGCCAGCAGCGTAGGGAGTAGTTCCGGAAATGAGCAGTTCTTC. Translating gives CASSVGSSSGNEQFF.

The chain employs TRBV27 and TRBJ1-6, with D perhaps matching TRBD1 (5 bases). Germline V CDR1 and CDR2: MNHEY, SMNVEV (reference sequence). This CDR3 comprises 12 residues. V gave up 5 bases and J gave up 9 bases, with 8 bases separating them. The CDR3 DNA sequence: TGTGCCAGCAGTCCAAGGGGTTCACCCCTCCACTTT. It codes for CASSPRGSPLHF.

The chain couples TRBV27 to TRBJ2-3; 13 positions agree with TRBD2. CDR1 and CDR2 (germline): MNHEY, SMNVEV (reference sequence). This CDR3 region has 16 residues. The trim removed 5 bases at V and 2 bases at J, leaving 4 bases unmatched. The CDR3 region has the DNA TGTGCCAGCAGTCCTGGGACTAGCGGGAACACAGATACGCAGTATTTT. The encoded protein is CASSPGTSGNTDTQYF.

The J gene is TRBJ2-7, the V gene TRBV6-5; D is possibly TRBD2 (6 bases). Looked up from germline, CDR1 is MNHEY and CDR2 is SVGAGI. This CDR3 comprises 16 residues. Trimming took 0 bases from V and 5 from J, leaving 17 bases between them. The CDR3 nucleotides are TGTGCCAGCAGTTACTCAACGGAGGGGAGGTGGGACGAGCAGTACTTC. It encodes CASSYSTEGRWDEQYF.

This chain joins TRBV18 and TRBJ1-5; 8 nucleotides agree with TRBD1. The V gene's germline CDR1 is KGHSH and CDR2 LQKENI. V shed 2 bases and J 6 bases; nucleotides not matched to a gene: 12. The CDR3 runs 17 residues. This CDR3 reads CASSPSPPQGARQPQHF. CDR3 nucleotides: TGTGCCAGCTCACCATCCCCGCCCCAGGGGGCGCGTCAGCCCCAGCATTTT.

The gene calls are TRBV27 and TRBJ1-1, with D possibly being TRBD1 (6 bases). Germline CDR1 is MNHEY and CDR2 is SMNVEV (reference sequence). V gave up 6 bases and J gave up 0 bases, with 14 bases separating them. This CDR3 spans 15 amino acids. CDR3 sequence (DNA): TGTGCCAGCAGGGCAGGGGTACACATGAACACTGAAGCTTTCTTT. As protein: CASRAGVHMNTEAFF.

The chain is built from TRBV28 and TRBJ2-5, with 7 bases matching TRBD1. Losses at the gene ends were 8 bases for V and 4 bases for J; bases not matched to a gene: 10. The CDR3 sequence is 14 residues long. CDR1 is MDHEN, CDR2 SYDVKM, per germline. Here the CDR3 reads CASGPGGRGETQYF. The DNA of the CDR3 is TGTGCCAGCGGCCCAGGGGGTCGGGGAGAGACCCAGTACTTC.

CDR3 region: CASSQEGFSALDNEQFF. The CDR3 nucleotides are TGCGCCAGCAGCCAAGAGGGGTTTAGCGCCTTAGACAATGAGCAGTTCTTC. This rearrangement joins TRBV4-1 to TRBJ2-1; a weak D match, TRBD2 (5 bases). From germline, CDR1 is MGHRA and CDR2 YSYEKL. Trimming took off 0 bases at V and 5 bases at J, with 17 bases between the two ends. CDR3 length: 17 residues.

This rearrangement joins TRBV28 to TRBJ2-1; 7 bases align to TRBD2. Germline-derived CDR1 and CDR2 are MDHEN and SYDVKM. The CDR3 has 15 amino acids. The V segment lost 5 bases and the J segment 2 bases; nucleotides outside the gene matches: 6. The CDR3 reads CASSPRLAPYNEQFF. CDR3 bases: TGTGCCAGCAGTCCAAGACTAGCCCCCTACAATGAGCAGTTCTTC.

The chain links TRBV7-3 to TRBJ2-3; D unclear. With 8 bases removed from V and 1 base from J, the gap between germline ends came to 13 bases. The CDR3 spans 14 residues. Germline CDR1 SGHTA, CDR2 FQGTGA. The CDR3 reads CASGHMGGTDTQYF. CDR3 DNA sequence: TGTGCCAGCGGTCATATGGGCGGCACAGATACGCAGTATTTT.

The chain's CDR3 is CASSWGKTGNQGYTF. The CDR3 DNA reads TGTGCCAGCAGCTGGGGAAAGACAGGGAATCAAGGCTACACCTTC. This chain joins TRBV5-4 and TRBJ1-2, with 7 bases fitting TRBD1. V lost 3 bases and J lost 8; bases outside the gene matches: 13. The CDR3 has 15 amino acids. Germline V gene data show CDR1 as SGHNT and CDR2 as YYREEE (reference sequence). The variable domain in full, completed from reference TRBV5-4 and TRBJ1-2, reads ETGVTQSPTHLIKTRGQQVTLRCSSQSGHNTVSWYQQALGQGPQFIFQYYREEENGRGNFPPRFSGLQFPNYSSELNVNALELDDSALYLCASSWGKTGNQGYTFGSGTRLTVV.

The CDR3 loop is CASSFPGATDTQYF. CDR3 bases: TGTGCCAGCAGCTTTCCAGGGGCGACAGATACGCAGTATTTT. The chain joins TRBV7-8 to TRBJ2-3, with D possibly matching TRBD1 (6 bases). Germline V lookup: CDR1 SGHVS, CDR2 FQNEAQ. The CDR3 totals 14 residues. The V gene lost 3 bases and the J gene lost 3 bases, with 10 bases spanning the gap.

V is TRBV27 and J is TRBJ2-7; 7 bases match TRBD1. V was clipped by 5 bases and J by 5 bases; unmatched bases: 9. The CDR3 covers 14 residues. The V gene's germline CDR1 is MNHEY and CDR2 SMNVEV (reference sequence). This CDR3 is CASSTHGTVHEQYF. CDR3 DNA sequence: TGTGCCAGCAGTACCCATGGGACAGTCCACGAGCAGTACTTC.